The T cell receptor (beta chain) described here comes from a study of T cell repertoires in cytomegalovirus infection. Study-level information: Indications came from public TCR beta signatures; they pointed to CMV infection and to a matching HLA type. Study-wide results and caveats: The response measured ex vivo was dominated by TCR beta clonotypes (HLA-C-restricted and CMV-specific). Identification of carriers of CMV plus the relevant HLA was achieved through cumulative public TCR beta family frequency.

This clonotype came up many times. Its antigen is unidentified. Trimming removed 5 bases from V and 4 bases from J; junction bases left unmatched: 11. This CDR3 spans 17 amino acids. Via MiXCR, TCRdb re-called the reads, giving one row per CDR3 protein. The sample has 200,000 to 300,000 distinct CDR3 sequences, roughly 10% seen once. The specimen sequenced was PBMCs. This chain links TRBV12-3 or TRBV12-4 with TRBJ1-1; TRBD1 matches 12 bases. This clonotype was sampled from a human donor in good health (CMV status not recorded). Some clones in this sample may be carry-over from other donors' samples. In DNA form, the CDR3 reads TGTGCCAGCAGTGCAGGGACAGGGGGCGCGAGGGGCACTGAAGCTTTCTTT. Its protein product is CASSAGTGGARGTEAFF.